Following are 20 T cell receptor beta chains from one sample sequenced in a study of T cells in Graves' hyperthyroidism and ophthalmopathy. The CDR3 regions of TCR beta were amplified from RNA transcripts. During a first-round RT-PCR of the TCR CDR3, the HTBI primer set was used. TCRdb used MiXCR to reprocess the multiplex PCR reads, holding one entry per CDR3 protein. Here the sample spans a few hundred thousand distinct CDR3 sequences, 14% to 15% being singletons. Sample: blood. The receptors were gathered from a woman in her thirties or forties with Graves' hyperthyroidism that later progressed to Graves' ophthalmopathy.

This clonotype has a count of ten or more. The chain uses TRBV6-1 and TRBJ2-2; maybe TRBD2 (5 bases). Per germline, CDR1 MNHNS and CDR2 SASEGT. The CDR3 totals 14 residues. The ends were cut back, 5 bases at V and 4 bases at J, with 11 bases in the middle. This CDR3 reads CASSPRGGTGELFF. As DNA, the CDR3 is TGTGCCAGCAGTCCTCGAGGAGGCACCGGGGAGCTGTTTTTT.

This clonotype turned up a few times. The chain employs TRBV6-1 and TRBJ1-6, with TRBD1 matching over 9 bases. After removal of 5 bases from V and 0 bases from J, the junction contained 5 bases not matched to a gene. The CDR3 is 17 amino acids. Germline V gene data show CDR1 as MNHNS and CDR2 as SASEGT. CDR3 protein: CASSSGTGSSYNSPLHF. The CDR3, as DNA: TGTGCCAGCAGTTCCGGGACAGGGAGCTCCTATAATTCACCCCTCCACTTT.

In this sample, this clonotype turned up many times. The chain uses TRBV30 and TRBJ1-1; maybe TRBD1 (5 bases). The CDR3 sequence is 13 residues long. The V gene lost 3 bases and the J gene lost 11 bases, with 19 bases spanning the gap. CDR1 GTSNPN and CDR2 SVGIG come from the germline V gene (reference sequence). CDR3 in DNA: TGTGCCTGGAGCCTTACAGGCCCGGGGAGCGCTTTCTTT. Amino acids: CAWSLTGPGSAFF.

This clonotype was recorded only once. This chain links TRBV7-9 with TRBJ1-1; D is perhaps TRBD1 (6 bases). Trimming pared 3 bases from V and 4 bases from J, leaving 21 bases between. The CDR3 contains 17 residues. Per germline, CDR1 SEHNR and CDR2 FQNEAQ (reference sequence). CDR3 loop: CASSLATGALGGTEAFF. The CDR3, as DNA: TGTGCCAGCAGCTTGGCGACAGGCGCCCTCGGGGGCACTGAAGCTTTCTTT.

This clonotype was observed at least ten times. This chain links TRBV10-3 with TRBJ1-1; D not certain. This CDR3 region has 15 residues. CDR1 is ENHRY, CDR2 SYGVKD, per germline. Trimming shortened V by 3 bases and J by 5 bases, and 16 bases separated the two germline ends. Here the CDR3 DNA reads TGTGCCATCAGTGATCCCTCCGTGGATGGGACTGAAGCTTTCTTT. It translates to CAISDPSVDGTEAFF.

This clonotype was detected a few times. The chain uses TRBV5-5 and TRBJ1-5; maybe TRBD1 (6 bases). This CDR3 region has 18 residues. Trimming pared 2 bases from V and 0 bases from J, leaving 18 bases between. The germline V gene has CDR1 SGHKS and CDR2 YYEKEE (reference sequence). CDR3 bases: TGTGCCAGCAGCTTTTCAGTCAGGGGACTTTATAGCAATCAGCCCCAGCATTTT. Protein: CASSFSVRGLYSNQPQHF.

This clonotype was seen many times. The CDR3 nucleotides read TGCAGTGCTAGTAATGGGTACACAGATACGCAGTATTTT. Its protein product is CSASNGYTDTQYF. The chain combines TRBV20-1 with TRBJ2-3; D unresolved. V was shortened by 3 bases and J by 2 bases, with 9 bases between the two germline ends. This CDR3 is 13 amino acids long. The germline gives CDR1 DFQATT, CDR2 SNEGSKA (reference sequence).

This clonotype was observed at least ten times. The chain uses TRBV18 and TRBJ2-7; 8 nucleotides match TRBD2. With V trimmed by 3 bases and J by 4 bases, 8 bases remained unmatched. The CDR3 consists of 15 residues. CDR1 is KGHSH, CDR2 LQKENI, per germline. CDR3: CASSPPQAGVYEQYF. In DNA form, the CDR3 reads TGTGCCAGCTCACCGCCCCAAGCGGGAGTTTACGAGCAGTACTTC.

The chain employs TRBV6-1 and TRBJ2-5, with 12 bases lining up with TRBD2. The CDR3 length is 17 residues. The V segment lost 2 bases and the J segment 3 bases; nucleotides outside the gene matches: 7. The germline gives CDR1 MNHNS, CDR2 SASEGT. The CDR3 sequence: CASSELAGGITKETQYF. The CDR3 DNA follows: TGTGCCAGCAGTGAACTAGCGGGAGGGATAACTAAAGAGACCCAGTACTTC.

Many counts were recorded for this clonotype. The chain joins TRBV11-2 to TRBJ2-1, with 10 bases lining up with TRBD2. This CDR3 is built from 21 residues. Germline CDR1 reads SGHAT; CDR2 reads FQNNGV. The V gene end was trimmed by 4 bases and the J gene end by 8 bases; junction bases not matched to a gene: 26. CDR3 coding DNA: TGTGCCAGCAGCTCCCTTCTAGCGCTTGTGCTCGTCGGGACTAGCGCCCATGAGCAGTTCTTC. This sequence encodes CASSSLLALVLVGTSAHEQFF.

This clonotype came up a few times. The chain joins TRBV10-3 to TRBJ2-1, with a weak D call TRBD2 (6 bases). The V gene's germline CDR1 is ENHRY and CDR2 SYGVKD. The CDR3 consists of 15 residues. Trimming left V 6 bases short and J 0 bases short, with 12 bases between. CDR3 sequence (DNA): TGTGCCATCAGGCCGGGACTGGGCTCCTACAATGAGCAGTTCTTC. It is translated as CAIRPGLGSYNEQFF.

A word on this clonotype: This may be a read error: a much more frequent sequence differs by one nucleotide. V gene TRBV13 combines with J gene TRBJ1-4; maybe TRBD1 (6 bases). CDR3 length: 15 amino acids. Germline loops: CDR1 PRHDT, CDR2 FYEKMQ (reference sequence). The CDR3 sequence: CASSLGQGRNEKLVF. The CDR3 bases are TGTGCCAGCAGCTTAGGGCAGGGGCGGAATGAAAAACTGGTTTTT.

This clonotype came up a few times. The V and J genes are TRBV19 and TRBJ1-5; D is uncertain. Trimming removed 7 bases at V and 9 bases at J, with 10 bases between. The CDR3 runs to 11 residues. The germline CDR1 and CDR2 sequences are LNHDA and SQIVND (reference sequence). The CDR3: CASTGSGPQHF. The CDR3 nucleotides read TGTGCCAGTACTGGCTCGGGGCCCCAGCATTTT.

This clonotype was seen repeatedly, ten times or more. This chain uses TRBV7-9 with TRBJ2-3; D unclear. CDR1 is SEHNR, CDR2 FQNEAQ, per germline (reference sequence). Trimming pared 6 bases from V and 2 bases from J, leaving 12 bases between. This CDR3 region has 14 residues. CDR3 loop: CASRPDTYTDTQYF. For the CDR3, the DNA is TGTGCCAGCAGACCTGATACTTACACAGATACGCAGTATTTT.

This clonotype was seen repeatedly, ten times or more. The V and J genes are TRBV5-6 and TRBJ1-3; D might be TRBD1 (5 bases). The V gene's germline CDR1 is SGHDT and CDR2 YYEEEE. This CDR3 is 15 amino acids long. V gave up 0 bases and J gave up 2 bases, with 9 bases separating them. DNA for the CDR3: TGTGCCAGCAGCTTGGTGGGGGAGACTGGAAACACCATATATTTT. Residues: CASSLVGETGNTIYF.

There are many counts of this clonotype. The CDR3 DNA reads as TGTGCCCTTCTTGACCCCTACAATGAGCAGTTCTTC. It yields the protein CALLDPYNEQFF. This chain joins TRBV30 and TRBJ2-1; D remains ambiguous. The CDR3 has 12 residues. The V end lost 8 bases, the J end lost 2 bases, and 10 bases lay between the germline ends. CDR1 GTSNPN and CDR2 SVGIG come from the germline V gene (reference sequence). Using reference TRBV30 and TRBJ2-1 for the parts outside the CDR3, the full variable domain is SQTIHQWPATLVQPVGSPLSLECTVEGTSNPNLYWYRQAAGRGLQLLFYSVGIGQISSEVPQNLSASRPQDRQFILSSKKLLLSDSGFYLCALLDPYNEQFFGPGTRLTVL.

This clonotype was recorded many times. The chain combines TRBV27 with TRBJ1-3; D is unclear. Trimming left V 6 bases short and J 4 bases short, with 10 bases between. The germline V gene encodes CDR1 MNHEY and CDR2 SMNVEV (reference sequence). CDR3 size: 13 residues. CDR3 loop: CASSPMEGNTIYF. CDR3 coding DNA: TGTGCCAGCAGCCCTATGGAGGGAAACACCATATATTTT.

This clonotype came up many times. The rearrangement joins TRBV6-1 to TRBJ2-1; D uncertain. Germline CDR1 reads MNHNS; CDR2 reads SASEGT. The CDR3 totals 18 residues. V lost 6 bases, J lost 0 bases, and 21 bases lay in between. CDR3 sequence (DNA): TGTGCCAGCAGGGTTGAGCGCATTTCATTCAGCTCCTACAATGAGCAGTTCTTC. Encoded protein: CASRVERISFSSYNEQFF.

This clonotype turned up a few times. The chain employs TRBV5-1 and TRBJ2-5; no clear D. The CDR3 is 14 residues long. V was trimmed by 4 bases and J by 0 bases, leaving 10 bases between them. The germline CDR1 and CDR2 sequences are SGHRS and YFSETQ. CDR3 nucleotide sequence: TGCGCCAGCAGCCGACTGAGGTACCAAGAGACCCAGTACTTC. Protein product: CASSRLRYQETQYF.

This clonotype was seen only a few times. This may stem from a read error, because a much larger clone lies one nucleotide away. Here the CDR3 DNA reads TGTGCCTGCAATGCGTATGGGACTCTCCCCCAAGAGACCCAGTACTTC. Translating it yields CACNAYGTLPQETQYF. The chain employs TRBV12-3 or TRBV12-4 and TRBJ2-5, with D tentatively TRBD2 (6 bases). V lost 11 bases and J lost 1, with 23 bases in between. The CDR3 totals 16 residues.